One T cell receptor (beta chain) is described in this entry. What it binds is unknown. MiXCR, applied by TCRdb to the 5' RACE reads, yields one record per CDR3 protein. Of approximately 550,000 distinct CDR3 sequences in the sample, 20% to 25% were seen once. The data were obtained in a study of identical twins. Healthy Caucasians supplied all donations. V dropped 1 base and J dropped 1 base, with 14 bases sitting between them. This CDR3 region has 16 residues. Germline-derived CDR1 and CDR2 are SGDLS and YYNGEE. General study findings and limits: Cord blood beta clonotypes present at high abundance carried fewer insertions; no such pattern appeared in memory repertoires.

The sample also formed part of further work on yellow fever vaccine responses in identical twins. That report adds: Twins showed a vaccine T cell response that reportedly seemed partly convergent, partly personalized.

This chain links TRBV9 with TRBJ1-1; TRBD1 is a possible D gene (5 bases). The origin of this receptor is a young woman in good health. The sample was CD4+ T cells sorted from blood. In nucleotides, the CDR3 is TGTGCCAGCAGCGTACTGAGCTGGGGGACGAACACTGAAGCTTTCTTT. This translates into CASSVLSWGTNTEAFF.